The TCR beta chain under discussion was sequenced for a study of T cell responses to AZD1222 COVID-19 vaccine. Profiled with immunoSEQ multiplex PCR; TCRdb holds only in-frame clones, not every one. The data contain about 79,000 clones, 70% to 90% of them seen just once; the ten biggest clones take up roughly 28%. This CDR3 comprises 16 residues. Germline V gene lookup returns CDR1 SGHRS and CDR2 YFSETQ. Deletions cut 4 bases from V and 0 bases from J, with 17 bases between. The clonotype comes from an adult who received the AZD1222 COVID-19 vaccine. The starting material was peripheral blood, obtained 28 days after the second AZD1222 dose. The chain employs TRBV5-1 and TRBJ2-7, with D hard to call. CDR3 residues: CASSPDAYESSYEQYF. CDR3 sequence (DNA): TGCGCCAGCAGCCCGGACGCGTATGAGAGCTCCTACGAGCAGTACTTC. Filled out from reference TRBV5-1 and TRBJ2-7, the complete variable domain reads KAGVTQTPRYLIKTRGQQVTLSCSPISGHRSVSWYQQTPGQGLQFLFEYFSETQRNKGNFPGRFSGRQFSNSRSEMNVSTLELGDSALYLCASSPDAYESSYEQYFGPGTRLTVT.